The rows below give T cell receptor beta chains drawn from one sample of a study of T cell responses to AZD1222 COVID-19 vaccine. Generated by immunoSEQ multiplex PCR, the TCRdb table keeps only in-frame clones and is missing some. The sample holds 150,000 to 180,000 clones, 90% seen once. The sample here was peripheral blood, taken on day 0 of AZD1222 vaccination. These receptors all come from an adult in good health. CDR3s include the opening cysteine and the closing phenylalanine or tryptophan. Fields, in order: J gene, V gene, D gene, clone size, CDR3 protein, CDR3 DNA. D genes are given only for firm matches. Clone size is shown for a subset of rows, as once, few, many or a class of expanded clone.

>TRBJ2-5|TRBV18|TRBD1|NA
CASSPGTGGRETQYF
TGTGCCAGCTCACCCGGGACAGGGGGGAGAGAGACCCAGTACTTC
>TRBJ1-2|TRBV5-1|TRBD1|NA
CASSAEAGGNYGYTF
TGCGCCAGCAGCGCGGAGGCAGGGGGCAACTATGGCTACACCTTC
>TRBJ2-3|TRBV5-4|TRBD2|NA
CASNERGTDTQYF
TGTGCCAGCAACGAGCGGGGAACAGATACGCAGTATTTT
>TRBJ1-5|TRBV27|NA|NA
CASRGQVGNQPQHF
TGTGCCAGCAGGGGGCAGGTCGGTAATCAGCCCCAGCATTTT
>TRBJ2-1|TRBV5-1|NA|NA
CASSLGGSSYNEQFF
TGCGCCAGCAGCTTGGGCGGTAGCTCCTACAATGAGCAGTTCTTC
>TRBJ1-1|TRBV5-6|NA|NA
CASSLSPRNGGGWTEAFF
TGTGCCAGCAGCTTGTCCCCCCGTAACGGCGGTGGGTGGACTGAAGCTTTCTTT
>TRBJ2-5|TRBV5-1|TRBD2|NA
CASSRGTSGRETQYF
TGCGCCAGCAGCCGAGGGACTAGCGGGAGAGAGACCCAGTACTTC
>TRBJ2-7|TRBV6-2/TRBV6-3|NA|NA
CASSYNTFYEQYF
TGTGCCAGCAGTTATAACACTTTCTACGAGCAGTACTTC
>TRBJ1-4|TRBV5-4|TRBD1|NA
CASSLGDREKLFF
TGTGCCAGCAGCTTGGGGGACAGGGAAAAACTGTTTTTT
>TRBJ1-6|TRBV2|TRBD1|once
CASSEFQGETSPLHF
TGTGCCAGCAGTGAATTCCAGGGGGAAACTTCACCCCTCCACTTT
>TRBJ2-1|TRBV6-1|NA|NA
CASSEESYNEQFF
TGTGCCAGCAGTGAAGAATCCTACAATGAGCAGTTCTTC
>TRBJ2-5|TRBV18|NA|NA
CASSPGYQETQYF
TGTGCCAGCTCACCAGGGTACCAAGAGACCCAGTACTTC
>TRBJ2-5|TRBV5-1|TRBD1|NA
CASSPAGTGGALSQETQYF
TGCGCCAGCAGCCCGGCCGGGACAGGGGGAGCTTTATCGCAAGAGACCCAGTACTTC
>TRBJ2-5|TRBV6-1|NA|NA
CASSEGVGGYGEETQYF
TGTGCCAGCAGTGAAGGTGTAGGAGGGTACGGTGAGGAGACCCAGTACTTC
>TRBJ2-2|TRBV19|NA|NA
CASSLPGKTTGELFF
TGTGCCAGTAGTTTACCCGGGAAAACCACCGGGGAGCTGTTTTTT
>TRBJ2-5|TRBV28|NA|NA
CASKRSAGTAQETQYF
TGTGCCAGCAAGCGGTCCGCGGGCACAGCCCAAGAGACCCAGTACTTC
>TRBJ1-3|TRBV9|NA|NA
CASSVGGYSGNTIYF
TGTGCCAGCAGCGTAGGGGGCTACTCTGGAAACACCATATATTTT
>TRBJ1-2|TRBV9|TRBD1|NA
CASNGQGQDGYTF
TGTGCCAGCAACGGACAGGGCCAAGATGGCTACACCTTC
>TRBJ1-5|TRBV3-1/TRBV3-2|NA|NA
CASSQGYKGGYSNQPQHF
TGTGCCAGCAGCCAAGGGTATAAGGGGGGTTATAGCAATCAGCCCCAGCATTTT
>TRBJ2-3|TRBV29-1|TRBD1|NA
CSVVEGATDTQYF
TGCAGCGTCGTAGAGGGGGCTACAGATACGCAGTATTTT
>TRBJ1-1|TRBV5-1|NA|NA
CASSLDPYLGPEAFF
TGCGCCAGCAGCTTGGATCCTTACCTGGGGCCTGAAGCTTTCTTT
>TRBJ1-1|TRBV5-5|NA|NA
CASSLAPLLLQNTEAFF
TGTGCCAGCAGCCTCGCCCCGCTACTCCTTCAGAACACTGAAGCTTTCTTT
>TRBJ2-1|TRBV9|NA|NA
CASSVAHATRKVAVRYNEQFF
TGTGCCAGCAGCGTAGCCCACGCGACACGGAAAGTAGCGGTTCGCTACAATGAGCAGTTCTTC
>TRBJ2-3|TRBV3-1/TRBV3-2|TRBD2|NA
CASSQASGVAGGPGYF
TGTGCCAGCAGCCAAGCTTCCGGGGTAGCGGGGGGCCCGGGGTATTTT
>TRBJ1-2|TRBV2|NA|NA
CASSHDREGIYGYTF
TGTGCCAGCAGCCACGACCGGGAAGGGATCTATGGCTACACCTTC
>TRBJ2-2|TRBV9|NA|NA
CASSVALAGELFF
TGTGCCAGCAGCGTAGCATTGGCCGGGGAGCTGTTTTTT
>TRBJ2-3|TRBV5-1|NA|NA
CASSLEGGSTDTQYF
TGCGCCAGCAGCTTGGAGGGGGGAAGCACAGATACGCAGTATTTT
>TRBJ2-3|TRBV9|TRBD2|few
CASSGTSGRGDTQYF
TGTGCCAGCAGCGGGACTAGCGGGAGGGGGGATACGCAGTATTTT
>TRBJ1-2|TRBV6-1|TRBD1|NA
CASSEWGQGFADGYTF
TGTGCCAGCAGTGAATGGGGACAGGGTTTTGCGGATGGCTACACCTTC
>TRBJ1-2|TRBV5-4|NA|NA
CASSFLASVNYGYTF
TGTGCCAGCAGCTTTCTGGCTTCAGTTAACTATGGCTACACCTTC
>TRBJ1-2|TRBV5-6|TRBD1|NA
CASSLGASDRVRGYTF
TGTGCCAGCAGCTTGGGAGCCTCCGACAGGGTTCGGGGCTACACCTTC
>TRBJ2-1|TRBV27|TRBD2|NA
CASSPRAGVYNEQFF
TGTGCCAGCAGTCCCCGCGCGGGGGTCTACAATGAGCAGTTCTTC
>TRBJ1-1|TRBV9|TRBD1|NA
CASSVAAGGHTEAFF
TGTGCCAGCAGCGTAGCAGCAGGGGGGCACACTGAAGCTTTCTTT
>TRBJ1-1|TRBV3-1/TRBV3-2|NA|NA
CASSQPPTNTEAFF
TGTGCCAGCAGCCAACCACCCACGAACACTGAAGCTTTCTTT
>TRBJ1-4|TRBV19|NA|NA
CASSLPYYEKLFF
TGTGCCAGTAGTCTGCCGTATTATGAAAAACTGTTTTTT
>TRBJ1-3|TRBV2|NA|once
CASRGSGNTIYF
TGTGCCAGCAGGGGCTCTGGAAACACCATATATTTT